These 30 T cell receptor beta chains were all obtained from the same sample, sequenced in a study of blood T cell repertoires in COVID-19. Measured with immunoSEQ multiplex PCR; TCRdb has only the in-frame clones, and not every one. Among around 100,000 clones listed, 85% to 90% were seen once. The source material was peripheral blood. The receptors shown here come from a human donor in a cohort sampled during active COVID-19.

CDR3 amino acids: CASSLFGRLAGGVLETQYF. The CDR3 DNA reads as TGTGCCAGCAGTTTATTCGGGCGACTAGCGGGAGGGGTGTTAGAGACCCAGTACTTC. The chain joins TRBV28 to TRBJ2-5, with 14 bases fitting TRBD2. V lost 1 base and J lost 4; bases outside the gene matches: 11. The germline gives CDR1 MDHEN, CDR2 SYDVKM. CDR3 length equals 19 residues.

V is TRBV28 and J is TRBJ1-2, with no clear D. Between the trimmed V and J ends, which lost 4 bases and 3 bases, there was a span of 15 bases. There are 15 residues in the CDR3. Germline V gene data show CDR1 as MDHEN and CDR2 as SYDVKM. CDR3 in DNA: TGTGCCAGCAGTTCACCACAGAACTCAGACTATGGCTACACCTTC. This codes for CASSSPQNSDYGYTF.

This clone was picked up one time. The chain carries TRBV6-1 and TRBJ2-3, with TRBD2 identical over 11 bases. There are 16 residues in the CDR3. The germline V gene has CDR1 MNHNS and CDR2 SASEGT. V lost 2 bases to trimming and J lost 0 bases; unmatched junction nucleotides: 1. Here the CDR3 DNA reads TGTGCCAGCAGTGAAAGACTAGCGGGGAGCACAGATACGCAGTATTTT. This encodes CASSERLAGSTDTQYF.

The chain is built from TRBV12-3 or TRBV12-4 and TRBJ2-3; D uncertain. This CDR3 has 12 amino acids. V lost 2 bases and J lost 4, with 4 bases in between. The CDR3 region has the DNA TGTGCCAGCAGTTTAAACTCAGATACGCAGTATTTT. Translated, it gives CASSLNSDTQYF.

The chain recombines TRBV30 with TRBJ2-5; possibly TRBD2 for D (7 bases). The CDR3 length is 14 residues. V lost 8 bases to trimming and J lost 7 bases, with 23 bases between them. CDR1 and CDR2 (germline): GTSNPN, SVGIG (reference sequence). CDR3 region: CAGNQGGGVGTQYF. The CDR3 bases are TGTGCCGGGAACCAAGGCGGGGGCGTTGGGACCCAGTACTTC.

The chain uses TRBV27 and TRBJ1-1; 7 positions match TRBD1. Losses at the gene ends were 7 bases for V and 1 base for J; bases not matched to a gene: 3. Germline CDR1 MNHEY, CDR2 SMNVEV (reference sequence). CDR3 length: 13 residues. CDR3 in DNA: TGTGCCAGCACGGACAGGCCGAACACTGAAGCTTTCTTT. Translated, it gives CASTDRPNTEAFF.

The DNA for the CDR3 is TGTGCCAGCAGCTTAGACGGGGGAGGAGAGACCCAGTACTTC. It yields the protein CASSLDGGGETQYF. The genes are TRBV7-3 and TRBJ2-5; a possible D gene is TRBD2 (6 bases). This CDR3 contains 14 residues. Trimming took off 2 bases at V and 4 bases at J, with 11 bases between the two ends. From germline, CDR1 is SGHTA and CDR2 FQGTGA. Complete variable domain (other parts from reference TRBV7-3 and TRBJ2-5): GAGVSQTPSNKVTEKGKYVELRCDPISGHTALYWYRQSLGQGPEFLIYFQGTGAADDSGLPNDRFFAVRPEGSVSTLKIQRTERGDSAVYLCASSLDGGGETQYFGPGTRLLVL.

V is TRBV20-1 and J is TRBJ1-1; D unclear. Germline values: CDR1 DFQATT, CDR2 SNEGSKA (reference sequence). This CDR3 comprises 14 residues. V lost 3 bases to trimming and J lost 1 base, with 12 bases between them. The CDR3 spells CSASPSTSNTEAFF. CDR3 DNA: TGCAGTGCTAGTCCCTCTACGTCGAACACTGAAGCTTTCTTT.

The chain combines TRBV30 with TRBJ2-1, with D perhaps TRBD2 (5 bases). V was shortened by 3 bases and J by 2 bases, with 8 bases between the two germline ends. The CDR3 spans 13 residues. Looked up from germline, CDR1 is GTSNPN and CDR2 is SVGIG (reference sequence). CDR3 DNA sequence: TGTGCCTGGAGCTTGGAGGCCTACAATGAGCAGTTCTTC. Protein sequence: CAWSLEAYNEQFF.

The chain links TRBV28 to TRBJ1-2; TRBD1 matches 7 bases. Per the germline V gene, CDR1 is MDHEN and CDR2 is SYDVKM. The CDR3 is made up of 16 amino acids. The junction had 16 bases not matched to a gene; V was cut back by 6 bases and J by 6 bases. The CDR3 here is CASSPDTDRVSNGYTF. CDR3 in DNA: TGTGCCAGCAGCCCCGACACCGACAGGGTCTCCAATGGCTACACCTTC.

CDR3 loop: CSVAAGQLNTEAFF. The CDR3 DNA follows: TGCAGCGTTGCGGCGGGACAGCTGAACACTGAAGCTTTCTTT. This chain uses TRBV29-1 with TRBJ1-1; 7 nucleotides match TRBD1. This CDR3 contains 14 residues. The germline gives CDR1 SQVTM, CDR2 ANQGSEA. The ends lost 4 bases at V and 0 bases at J; junction bases unmatched: 5.

The J gene is TRBJ1-1, the V gene TRBV7-2; 7 bases agree with TRBD1. The V and J ends lost 8 bases and 2 bases, in that order; junction bases with no gene match: 8. This CDR3 spans 14 amino acids. The germline V gene has CDR1 SGHTA and CDR2 FQGNSA. CDR3 nucleotide sequence: TGTGCCAGCCGGGAAAGGGACAGCAACACTGAAGCTTTCTTT. Protein sequence: CASRERDSNTEAFF. The entire variable domain, with the rest obtained from reference TRBV7-2 and TRBJ1-1, is as follows: GAGVSQSPSNKVTEKGKDVELRCDPISGHTALYWYRQSLGQGLEFLIYFQGNSAPDKSGLPSDRFSAERTGGSVSTLTIQRTQQEDSAVYLCASRERDSNTEAFFGQGTRLTVV.

The rearrangement links TRBV3-1 (or the pseudogene TRBV3-2) to TRBJ1-6; tentatively, D is TRBD1 (5 bases). V was clipped by 4 bases and J by 0 bases, with 10 bases between them. The germline V gene has CDR1 LGHDT and CDR2 YNNKEL (reference sequence). CDR3 length: 16 residues. The CDR3 loop is CASSPQGFSYNSPLHF. The CDR3 DNA sequence: TGTGCCAGCAGCCCCCAGGGTTTCTCCTATAATTCACCCCTCCACTTT.

This clone showed up just once. The J gene is TRBJ1-5, the V gene TRBV6-4; D may be TRBD1 (5 bases). The CDR3 has 13 amino acids. Germline CDR1 is MRHNA and CDR2 is SNTAGT. V gave up 5 bases and J gave up 8 bases, with 13 bases separating them. CDR3 amino acids: CASSLAPGEPQHF. CDR3 sequence (DNA): TGTGCCAGCAGTCTTGCACCGGGGGAGCCCCAGCATTTT.

The chain joins TRBV12-2 to TRBJ2-1; the table names TRBD2, a call not compared with the DNA. TRBV12-2 is a known pseudogene. The CDR3 has 17 amino acids. This CDR3 is CASRLAASGRARNEQFF. The CDR3 nucleotides read TGTGCAAGTCGCTTAGCGGCTAGCGGGAGGGCCAGGAATGAGCAGTTCTTC.

This sequence joins TRBV4-1 and TRBJ2-7, with D possibly being TRBD2 (5 bases). The CDR3 spans 16 residues. Germline V gives CDR1 MGHRA, CDR2 YSYEKL. V shed 3 bases and J shed 0 bases, with 15 bases lying between them. CDR3 bases: TGCGCCAGCAGCCACGCCGTTGGAGGCTCCTCCTACGAGCAGTACTTC. Its protein is CASSHAVGGSSYEQYF.

V usage is TRBV7-8 and J usage is TRBJ2-5; 9 nucleotides agree with TRBD2. The CDR3 extends over 18 amino acids. J gave up 4 bases and V 4 bases, and 16 bases lay outside the gene matches. CDR1 and CDR2 (germline): SGHVS, FQNEAQ. The CDR3 DNA sequence: TGTGCCAGCAGCTCAGATACGGGAGGTAGCGGGAGAAGAGAGACCCAGTACTTC. This translates into CASSSDTGGSGRRETQYF.

The rearrangement uses TRBV5-1 and TRBJ1-4; 8 bases fit TRBD1. Germline CDR1 SGHRS, CDR2 YFSETQ. The V and J ends lost 5 bases and 3 bases, in that order; junction bases with no gene match: 3. This CDR3 has 14 amino acids. The CDR3 region is CASRDRVSNEKLFF. DNA of the CDR3: TGCGCCAGCAGGGACAGGGTATCTAATGAAAAACTGTTTTTT.

This sequence joins TRBV7-2 and TRBJ2-3; TRBD2 agrees at 9 bases. There are 18 residues in the CDR3. Trimming at V came to 1 base and at J to 0 bases, leaving 8 bases not matched to a gene. Germline assignment: CDR1 SGHTA and CDR2 FQGNSA. The CDR3 here is CASSLGGTSSISTDTQYF. CDR3 DNA: TGTGCCAGCAGCTTAGGAGGGACTAGCTCGATTAGCACAGATACGCAGTATTTT.

The chain combines TRBV12-5 with TRBJ1-2; D call uncertain. There are 16 residues in the CDR3. Trimming took 0 bases from V and 3 from J, leaving 14 bases between them. Germline V gene sequence: CDR1 LGHNT, CDR2 FRNRAP. The CDR3 here is CASGLVVIGLHYGYTF. The CDR3 DNA reads TGTGCTAGTGGTTTGGTAGTTATCGGTCTGCACTATGGCTACACCTTC. Complete variable domain (other parts from reference TRBV12-5 and TRBJ1-2): DARVTQTPRHKVTEMGQEVTMRCQPILGHNTVFWYRQTMMQGLELLAYFRNRAPLDDSGMPKDRFSAEMPDATLATLKIQPSEPRDSAVYFCASGLVVIGLHYGYTFGSGTRLTVV.

V usage is TRBV30 and J usage is TRBJ1-1, with 9 bases matching TRBD1. V gave up 3 bases and J gave up 5 bases; unmatched junction bases: 4. The CDR3 has 13 amino acids. Germline V CDR1 and CDR2: GTSNPN, SVGIG (reference sequence). In DNA, the CDR3 is TGTGCCTGGAGCGGACAGGGGCGGACTGAAGCTTTCTTT. Its protein is CAWSGQGRTEAFF.

The CDR3 spells CASSLVSIYNEQFF. The CDR3 nucleotides read TGTGCCAGCAGCTTAGTTAGTATCTACAATGAGCAGTTCTTC. The rearrangement uses TRBV7-2 and TRBJ2-1; no definite D call. The CDR3 is 14 residues long. Trimming cost V 1 base and J 3 bases, with 7 bases left between them. Germline CDR1 is SGHTA and CDR2 is FQGNSA.

The V and J genes are TRBV5-1 and TRBJ2-3; D is possibly TRBD1 (5 bases). The CDR3 runs 16 residues. The V end was cut by 0 bases, the J end by 2 bases, with 13 bases between. From germline, CDR1 is SGHRS and CDR2 YFSETQ. In DNA form, the CDR3 reads TGCGCCAGCAGCTTGGCTGGCGACAGCTTCACAGATACGCAGTATTTT. It encodes CASSLAGDSFTDTQYF.

This clone showed up just once. The gene calls are TRBV7-9 and TRBJ1-4, with D possibly being TRBD1 (6 bases). CDR3 length equals 14 residues. V shed 0 bases and J shed 4 bases, with 6 bases lying between them. Germline CDR1 and CDR2: SEHNR and FQNEAQ (reference sequence). CDR3 bases: TGTGCCAGCAGCTTAGCAGGGGGTAATGAAAAACTGTTTTTT. It encodes CASSLAGGNEKLFF. The whole variable domain, filled in from reference TRBV7-9 and TRBJ1-4, reads DTGVSQNPRHKITKRGQNVTFRCDPISEHNRLYWYRQTLGQGPEFLTYFQNEAQLEKSRLLSDRFSAERPKGSFSTLEIQRTEQGDSAMYLCASSLAGGNEKLFFGSGTQLSVL.

The chain uses TRBV7-2 and TRBJ1-3, with 9 bases fitting TRBD1. Germline CDR1 and CDR2: SGHTA and FQGNSA. This CDR3 contains 16 residues. The J segment lost 4 bases and the V segment lost 2 bases, leaving 6 bases of the junction unmatched. CDR3 amino acids: CASSLMGQGSGNTIYF. CDR3 DNA sequence: TGTGCCAGCAGCTTAATGGGACAGGGTTCGGGAAACACCATATATTTT.

J is TRBJ2-4 and V is TRBV4-1; 10 nucleotides match TRBD1. Germline V gene lookup returns CDR1 MGHRA and CDR2 YSYEKL. CDR3 length: 14 residues. Unmatched junction bases numbered 5, after V lost 4 bases and J lost 8 bases. CDR3 region: CASSLRDRGDIQYF. CDR3 DNA sequence: TGCGCCAGCAGCCTCCGGGACAGGGGTGACATTCAGTACTTC.

This clone came up once. The chain couples TRBV2 to TRBJ2-7; 11 nucleotides line up with TRBD2. Germline V lookup: CDR1 SNHLY, CDR2 FYNNEI. This CDR3 comprises 14 residues. The V segment lost 4 bases and the J segment 2 bases; nucleotides outside the gene matches: 1. CDR3 DNA: TGTGCCAGCAGTGTACTAGCGGGGGCCTACGAGCAGTACTTC. Translated: CASSVLAGAYEQYF. The full variable domain, in which reference TRBV2 and TRBJ2-7 provide the parts outside the CDR3, is EPEVTQTPSHQVTQMGQEVILRCVPISNHLYFYWYRQILGQKVEFLVSFYNNEISEKSEIFDDQFSVERPDGSNFTLKIRSTKLEDSAMYFCASSVLAGAYEQYFGPGTRLTVT.

This chain joins TRBV3-1 (or the pseudogene TRBV3-2) and TRBJ2-1; 8 bases match TRBD2. Looked up from germline, CDR1 is LGHDT and CDR2 is YNNKEL (reference sequence). The trim removed 5 bases at V and 7 bases at J, leaving 10 bases unmatched. There are 15 residues in the CDR3. The CDR3 spells CASSYTSGRANEQFF. CDR3 bases: TGTGCCAGCAGCTATACTAGCGGTCGGGCGAATGAGCAGTTCTTC.

This rearrangement joins TRBV5-4 to TRBJ2-1; possible D gene TRBD2, 6 bases. CDR1 and CDR2 (germline): SGHNT, YYREEE (reference sequence). The length of the CDR3 is 15 residues. Trimming left V 4 bases short and J 1 base short, with 12 bases between. The CDR3 DNA reads TGTGCCAGCAGCGCAGCGGGTGGGTCCTACAATGAGCAGTTCTTC. Protein: CASSAAGGSYNEQFF.

A word on this clone: This specimen includes other DNA sequences encoding the same CDR3. The rearrangement links TRBV6-5 to TRBJ2-7; the match to TRBD2 covers 7 bases. CDR3 length equals 14 residues. CDR1 and CDR2 (germline): MNHEY, SVGAGI. Trimming removed 0 bases from V and 2 bases from J; junction bases left unmatched: 1. CDR3 loop: CASSYSRGAYEQYF. CDR3 nucleotide sequence: TGTGCCAGCAGTTACTCCCGGGGGGCCTACGAGCAGTACTTC.